This T cell receptor (beta chain) was found in a study of blood T cells in healthy people across ages. Whole-study findings and limits: It was found that TCR beta diversity correlated strongly with the percentage of naive T cells.

A second roughly 6 to 11 cycle PCR used barcoded and J-beta primers. In TCRdb, the 5' RACE reads were re-called with MiXCR into one record per CDR3 protein. The sample contains 650,000 to 1,000,000 distinct CDR3 sequences, about 37% of which appear only once. There are 13 residues in the CDR3. CDR1 is SGHKS, CDR2 YYEKEE, per germline (reference sequence). On this clonotype itself: As yet, its antigen is unknown.

The sample, approximately 10 milliliters of peripheral blood, was drawn from each donor. Sequencing input: blood. The chain has TRBV5-5 and TRBJ2-5; D call uncertain. The J call is in doubt because the DNA end fits TRBJ2-7 better. The sequence derives from a man aged 18 to 30 in good health. CDR3 protein: CASSWNQWSEQYF. CDR3 DNA: TGTGCCAGCAGCTGGAATCAGTGGAGCGAGCAGTACTTC.